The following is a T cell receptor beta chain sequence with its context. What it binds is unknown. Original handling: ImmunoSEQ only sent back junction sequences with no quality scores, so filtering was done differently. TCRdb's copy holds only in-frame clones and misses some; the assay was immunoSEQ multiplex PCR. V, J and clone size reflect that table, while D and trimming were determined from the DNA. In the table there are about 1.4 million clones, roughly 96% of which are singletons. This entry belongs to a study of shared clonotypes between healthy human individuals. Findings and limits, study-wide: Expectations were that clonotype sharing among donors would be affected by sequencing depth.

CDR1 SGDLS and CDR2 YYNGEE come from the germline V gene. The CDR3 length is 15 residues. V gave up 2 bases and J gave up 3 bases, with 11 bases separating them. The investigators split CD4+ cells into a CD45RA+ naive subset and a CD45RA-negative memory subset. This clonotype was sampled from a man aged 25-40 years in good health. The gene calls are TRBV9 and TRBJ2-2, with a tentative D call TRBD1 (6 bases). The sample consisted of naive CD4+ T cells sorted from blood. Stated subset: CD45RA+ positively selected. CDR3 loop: CASSVVGQYTGELFF. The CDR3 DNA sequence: TGTGCCAGCAGCGTGGTCGGACAGTACACCGGGGAGCTGTTTTTT. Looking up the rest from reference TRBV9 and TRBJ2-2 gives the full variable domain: DSGVTQTPKHLITATGQRVTLRCSPRSGDLSVYWYQQSLDQGLQFLIQYYNGEERAKGNILERFSAQQFPDLHSELNLSSLELGDSALYFCASSVVGQYTGELFFGEGSRLTVL.